The next 32 T cell receptor beta chains were all read from a single sample in a study of cytomegalovirus exposure and HLA in healthy donors. The PCR employed 60 Vbeta primers together with 13 Jbeta primers. Sequencing used immunoSEQ multiplex PCR; TCRdb keeps in-frame clones, though not all of them. The table shows tens of thousands of clones, with 70% to 80% occurring only once. Sequenced material: PBMCs. All receptors come from a middle-aged woman in good health and CMV-seropositive.

V usage is TRBV5-1 and J usage is TRBJ2-1; tentative D call: TRBD2 (6 bases). This CDR3 is 14 amino acids long. From germline, CDR1 is SGHRS and CDR2 YFSETQ. V lost 7 bases and J lost 3, with 14 bases in between. This CDR3 reads CASQTRSGYNEQFF. CDR3 bases: TGCGCCAGCCAGACTAGGTCGGGCTACAATGAGCAGTTCTTC.

The table lists this clone with a few counts. The chain is built from TRBV7-8 and TRBJ1-5, with D possibly being TRBD1 (5 bases). CDR3 size: 13 residues. Trimming shortened V by 3 bases and J by 5 bases, and 8 bases separated the two germline ends. CDR1 is SGHVS, CDR2 FQNEAQ, per germline. This CDR3 is CASSFGQDQPQHF. The CDR3 DNA reads TGTGCCAGCAGCTTCGGACAAGATCAGCCCCAGCATTTT.

This sequence joins TRBV7-9 and TRBJ2-7; tentatively, D is TRBD1 (6 bases). The ends were cut back, 10 bases at V and 1 base at J, with 17 bases in the middle. The CDR3 extends over 14 amino acids. The V gene's germline CDR1 is SEHNR and CDR2 FQNEAQ (reference sequence). CDR3 in amino acids: CAIQAYGQSYEQYF. CDR3 coding DNA: TGTGCCATTCAGGCCTATGGACAGTCCTACGAGCAGTACTTC.

V usage is TRBV7-8 and J usage is TRBJ2-7, with 9 bases fitting TRBD2. The CDR3 is made up of 15 amino acids. The junction had 11 bases not matched to a gene; V was cut back by 4 bases and J by 7 bases. The germline V gene has CDR1 SGHVS and CDR2 FQNEAQ. The DNA for the CDR3 is TGTGCCAGCAGCTCGACTAGCGGAGCCCTTAGGGAGCAGTACTTC. Its protein product is CASSSTSGALREQYF.

The CDR3 loop is CATRGLTGGNEKLFF. CDR3 sequence (DNA): TGTGCCACTAGGGGCCTGACAGGGGGTAATGAAAAACTGTTTTTT. This rearrangement joins TRBV6-5 to TRBJ1-4; TRBD1 matches at 9 bases. V lost 10 bases, J lost 4 bases, and 10 bases stayed unmatched. The CDR3 length is 15 residues. CDR1 is MNHEY, CDR2 SVGAGI, per germline.

This chain uses TRBV5-4 with TRBJ2-3; 8 nucleotides line up with TRBD2. The CDR3 runs to 15 residues. The trim removed 7 bases at V and 11 bases at J, leaving 18 bases unmatched. Germline V CDR1 and CDR2: SGHNT, YYREEE (reference sequence). The CDR3 DNA sequence: TGTGCCAGCCAACTAGACCCCGGGAGGGCGACAGTGCAGTATTTT. It encodes CASQLDPGRATVQYF.

The chain is built from TRBV15 and TRBJ1-2; 7 bases fit TRBD1. CDR3 length: 15 residues. Unmatched junction bases numbered 13, after V lost 4 bases and J lost 8 bases. CDR1 and CDR2 (germline): LNHNV, YYDKDF (reference sequence). The CDR3 DNA reads TGTGCCACCAGCATGAGGACAGGCTCCCTGCTGGGCTACACCTTC. Protein sequence: CATSMRTGSLLGYTF.

The chain has TRBV9 and TRBJ1-1; a weak D match, TRBD1 (5 bases). The CDR3 has 15 amino acids. V was clipped by 0 bases and J by 2 bases, with 11 bases between them. Germline loops: CDR1 SGDLS, CDR2 YYNGEE. This CDR3 is CASSVDGRGNTEAFF. CDR3 sequence (DNA): TGTGCCAGCAGCGTAGACGGGCGGGGCAACACTGAAGCTTTCTTT.

V and J are TRBV28 and TRBJ2-3; D unresolved. The length of the CDR3 is 13 residues. Trimming stripped 5 bases from V and 4 bases from J, with 10 bases between. Germline CDR1 and CDR2: MDHEN and SYDVKM. The CDR3 sequence is CASSPVAADTQYF. The CDR3 DNA reads as TGTGCCAGCAGTCCAGTGGCGGCAGATACGCAGTATTTT.

This chain links TRBV27 with TRBJ1-1; TRBD1 agrees at 9 bases. In germline, CDR1 is MNHEY, CDR2 SMNVEV (reference sequence). Trimming took 5 bases from V and 5 from J; bases not matched to a gene: 6. The CDR3 covers 14 residues. This CDR3 is CASSTTGGLTEAFF. The CDR3 DNA reads TGTGCCAGCAGTACTACAGGGGGCTTGACTGAAGCTTTCTTT.

This chain connects TRBV30 to TRBJ2-4; 10 bases map to TRBD1. Germline trimming cut 2 bases from V and 1 base from J; bases unmatched to any gene: 2. CDR1 and CDR2 from the germline V gene are GTSNPN and SVGIG (reference sequence). This CDR3 comprises 15 residues. The CDR3 DNA reads as TGTGCCTGGAGTCGGGGACAGGGGGCCAAAAACATTCAGTACTTC. Translated, it gives CAWSRGQGAKNIQYF.

This sequence joins TRBV7-2 and TRBJ1-2; D unclear. CDR1 is SGHTA and CDR2 is FQGNSA in the germline V gene. Trimming stripped 3 bases from V and 4 bases from J, with 9 bases between. The CDR3 spans 13 residues. The CDR3 DNA reads TGTGCCAGCAGCTTCGGAGGAGGCTATGGCTACACCTTC. Encoded protein: CASSFGGGYGYTF.

The rearrangement links TRBV5-1 to TRBJ1-3, with unresolved D. V was pared by 4 bases and J by 0 bases, with 14 bases between. This CDR3 has 16 amino acids. Per germline, CDR1 SGHRS and CDR2 YFSETQ. The CDR3 DNA reads as TGCGCCAGCAGCCCCCGGGAGAGCCACTCTGGAAACACCATATATTTT. It translates to CASSPRESHSGNTIYF.

This clone was seen more than once but under ten times. The V call is TRBV5-1, the J call TRBJ2-5; TRBD2 is a possible D gene (5 bases). The length of the CDR3 is 14 residues. Per germline, CDR1 SGHRS and CDR2 YFSETQ. V gave up 4 bases and J gave up 3 bases, with 13 bases separating them. CDR3 protein: CASSGSGKEETQYF. The CDR3 DNA is TGCGCCAGCAGCGGTTCCGGGAAAGAAGAGACCCAGTACTTC.

This clone was observed a handful of times. The CDR3: CAISESGQGAYEQYF. The DNA for the CDR3 is TGTGCCATCAGTGAGTCGGGACAGGGGGCATACGAGCAGTACTTC. This chain links TRBV10-3 with TRBJ2-7; TRBD1 aligns across 12 bases. V was clipped by 0 bases and J by 4 bases; unmatched bases: 1. Germline CDR1 is ENHRY and CDR2 is SYGVKD. The CDR3 is 15 residues long.

The V gene is TRBV7-3, the J gene TRBJ2-7; D is perhaps TRBD1 (5 bases). Trimming cost V 5 bases and J 7 bases, with 15 bases left between them. This CDR3 is built from 13 residues. Germline CDR1 reads SGHTA; CDR2 reads FQGTGA. CDR3 sequence (DNA): TGTGCCAGCAGCACACACCAGGGCGGTGAGCAGTACTTC. It specifies CASSTHQGGEQYF.

The genes are TRBV30 and TRBJ2-1, with D tentatively TRBD2 (5 bases). V gave up 4 bases and J gave up 7 bases, with 14 bases separating them. CDR1 GTSNPN and CDR2 SVGIG come from the germline V gene (reference sequence). CDR3 length: 13 residues. CDR3 loop: CAWISVSGNEQFF. The CDR3 bases are TGTGCCTGGATCTCGGTATCGGGGAATGAGCAGTTCTTC.

This clone was observed a few times. The V gene is TRBV2, the J gene TRBJ2-3, with D possibly TRBD1 on 6 matching bases. The V and J ends lost 8 bases and 1 base respectively, with 16 bases between them. CDR1 is SNHLY and CDR2 is FYNNEI in the germline V gene. CDR3 length equals 15 residues. In nucleotides, the CDR3 is TGTGCCAGCGTCCGACAGGCCGTACGCACAGATACGCAGTATTTT. Its translation: CASVRQAVRTDTQYF.

The chain uses TRBV30 and TRBJ2-3, with no clear D. With 0 bases removed from V and 6 bases from J, the gap between germline ends came to 10 bases. CDR3 length: 13 residues. Germline V lookup: CDR1 GTSNPN, CDR2 SVGIG (reference sequence). The CDR3 DNA follows: TGTGCCTGGAGTGTAACCAGTTTTGATACGCAGTATTTT. Translated, it gives CAWSVTSFDTQYF. The full variable domain, in which reference TRBV30 and TRBJ2-3 provide the parts outside the CDR3, is SQTIHQWPATLVQPVGSPLSLECTVEGTSNPNLYWYRQAAGRGLQLLFYSVGIGQISSEVPQNLSASRPQDRQFILSSKKLLLSDSGFYLCAWSVTSFDTQYFGPGTRLTVL.

The chain couples TRBV5-8 to TRBJ2-7, with 12 bases that match TRBD1. CDR3 length: 14 amino acids. CDR1 and CDR2 from the germline V gene are SGHTS and YDEGEE. Trimming removed 3 bases from V and 7 bases from J; junction bases left unmatched: 5. CDR3 sequence reads: CASSSGQGAGEQYF. DNA of the CDR3: TGTGCCAGCAGCTCGGGACAGGGGGCTGGGGAGCAGTACTTC. Drawing the rest from reference TRBV5-8 and TRBJ2-7, the complete variable domain is EAGVTQSPTHLIKTRGQQATLRCSPISGHTSVYWYQQALGLGLQFLLWYDEGEERNRGNFPPRFSGRQFPNYSSELNVNALELEDSALYLCASSSGQGAGEQYFGPGTRLTVT.

CDR3 DNA sequence: TGTGCCAGCAGTGAAGGACAGGGATGGACTTCCTACGAGCAGTACTTC. This translates into CASSEGQGWTSYEQYF. This chain uses TRBV6-1 with TRBJ2-7; 7 bases line up with TRBD1. Germline-derived CDR1 and CDR2 are MNHNS and SASEGT. There are 16 residues in the CDR3. V was pared by 1 base and J by 1 base, with 7 bases of the junction left unmatched.

This sequence joins TRBV27 and TRBJ1-4; D unclear. The V gene's germline CDR1 is MNHEY and CDR2 SMNVEV (reference sequence). V lost 9 bases and J 0 bases, leaving 14 bases between the germline ends. The CDR3 spans 15 residues. In DNA form, the CDR3 reads TGTGCCAGTTCCTACGGCGGGACAACTAATGAAAAACTGTTTTTT. It yields the protein CASSYGGTTNEKLFF.

This sequence joins TRBV28 and TRBJ1-3, with D perhaps TRBD1 (6 bases). V lost 2 bases and J 0 bases, leaving 11 bases between the germline ends. The V gene's germline CDR1 is MDHEN and CDR2 SYDVKM. The CDR3 contains 16 residues. CDR3 coding DNA: TGTGCCAGCAGTTTACGGCAGGGGAGCTCTGGAAACACCATATATTTT. It yields the protein CASSLRQGSSGNTIYF.

This clone was detected only a few times. The V gene is TRBV30, the J gene TRBJ1-1, with D unclear. This CDR3 comprises 11 residues. Germline V gives CDR1 GTSNPN, CDR2 SVGIG (reference sequence). The V and J ends lost 2 bases and 6 bases respectively, with 7 bases between them. As DNA, the CDR3 is TGTGCCTGGAGTCGGAGGGCTGAAGCTTTCTTT. Translation gives CAWSRRAEAFF.

The chain links TRBV11-2 to TRBJ1-4; D uncertain. CDR1 and CDR2 (germline): SGHAT, FQNNGV. The CDR3 is made up of 15 amino acids. Deletions cut 6 bases from V and 0 bases from J, with 11 bases between. CDR3 DNA: TGTGCCAGCAGGCGGTTGGGTGCAACTAATGAAAAACTGTTTTTT. This translates into CASRRLGATNEKLFF.

The chain combines TRBV14 with TRBJ2-7; TRBD2 matches 13 bases. This CDR3 comprises 16 residues. Trimming cost V 4 bases and J 2 bases; bases outside gene matches: 5. Germline V CDR1 and CDR2: SGHDN, FVKESK. CDR3 nucleotides: TGTGCCAGCAGCCCGGGACTAGCGGGACCAACCTACGAGCAGTACTTC. Its translation is CASSPGLAGPTYEQYF.

This rearrangement joins TRBV18 to TRBJ2-1; D is perhaps TRBD1 (6 bases). Looked up from germline, CDR1 is KGHSH and CDR2 is LQKENI. The CDR3 spans 19 residues. Trimming cost V 6 bases and J 0 bases, with 24 bases left between them. For the CDR3, the DNA is TGTGCCAGCTCCCTACAGGGTCTAGGGCGCTCCAGCTCCTACAATGAGCAGTTCTTC. Its protein product is CASSLQGLGRSSSYNEQFF.

This chain uses TRBV5-4 with TRBJ2-2; 9 bases fit TRBD1. CDR1 SGHNT and CDR2 YYREEE come from the germline V gene (reference sequence). This CDR3 has 19 amino acids. V lost 2 bases and J lost 0; bases outside the gene matches: 11. The chain's CDR3 is CASSFFRGGTGSNTGELFF. CDR3 nucleotides: TGTGCCAGCAGCTTTTTTAGGGGGGGGACAGGGTCGAACACCGGGGAGCTGTTTTTT.

This sequence joins TRBV9 and TRBJ1-1; D perhaps matches TRBD1 (5 bases). In germline, CDR1 is SGDLS, CDR2 YYNGEE. V gave up 2 bases and J gave up 3 bases, with 8 bases separating them. The CDR3 has 13 amino acids. CDR3 sequence: CASSVVGDTEAFF. The CDR3 nucleotides are TGTGCCAGCAGCGTTGTAGGGGACACTGAAGCTTTCTTT.

This clone occurred a few times. The V gene is TRBV7-9, the J gene TRBJ2-5; D may be TRBD1 (6 bases). This CDR3 has 12 amino acids. V was trimmed by 8 bases and J by 5 bases, leaving 12 bases between them. Germline values: CDR1 SEHNR, CDR2 FQNEAQ (reference sequence). The CDR3 DNA is TGTGCCAGCGAGGGGGTAAGGGAGACCCAGTACTTC. This sequence encodes CASEGVRETQYF.

This sequence joins TRBV19 and TRBJ1-5, with TRBD1 matching over 7 bases. V was pared by 7 bases and J by 3 bases, with 6 bases of the junction left unmatched. The V gene's germline CDR1 is LNHDA and CDR2 SQIVND (reference sequence). The CDR3 consists of 14 residues. The CDR3 sequence is CASTGQRHNQPQHF. The CDR3 region has the DNA TGTGCCAGTACGGGACAGCGCCACAATCAGCCCCAGCATTTT. The whole variable domain, remainder taken from reference TRBV19 and TRBJ1-5, is DGGITQSPKYLFRKEGQNVTLSCEQNLNHDAMYWYRQDPGQGLRLIYYSQIVNDFQKGDIAEGYSVSREKKESFPLTVTSAQKNPTAFYLCASTGQRHNQPQHFGDGTRLSIL.

The chain carries TRBV27 and TRBJ1-5; 7 positions agree with TRBD1. CDR3 size: 14 residues. Unmatched junction bases numbered 7, after V lost 5 bases and J lost 6 bases. Germline V gives CDR1 MNHEY, CDR2 SMNVEV (reference sequence). The CDR3 DNA is TGTGCCAGCAGTCTACAGGGGTTTGGTCAGCCCCAGCATTTT. This codes for CASSLQGFGQPQHF.